Sequencing of this T cell receptor (beta chain) was carried out in a study of cytomegalovirus exposure and HLA in healthy donors. Study background: The roughly 130 validation repertoires used the same platform as the roughly 700 first-cohort repertoires (as reported by a later analysis).

On this clone: Its target is not known.

The study's findings and limits: The investigators catalogued 180 or so TCR beta chains as cytomegalovirus-associated. A few chains linked to CMV were shown in vitro to be specific for CMV antigens. Reports credit the classifier with highly specific, highly sensitive diagnosis of cytomegalovirus status.

Per the germline V gene, CDR1 is MNHEY and CDR2 is SMNVEV (reference sequence). The CDR3 extends over 14 amino acids. V dropped 4 bases and J dropped 1 base, with 10 bases sitting between them. Sequencing was performed with immunoSEQ multiplex PCR; in TCRdb, only in-frame clones are kept and a portion is missing. In the table there are under 85,000 clones, approximately 92% of which are singletons. V and J are TRBV27 and TRBJ2-5; D possibly corresponds to TRBD2 (6 bases). What was sequenced was PBMCs. The source of this sequence is a man aged 18 to 30 in good health and CMV-seropositive. CDR3 in DNA: TGTGCCAGCAGTTACCGGGACTCCCAAGAGACCCAGTACTTC. The encoded protein is CASSYRDSQETQYF.